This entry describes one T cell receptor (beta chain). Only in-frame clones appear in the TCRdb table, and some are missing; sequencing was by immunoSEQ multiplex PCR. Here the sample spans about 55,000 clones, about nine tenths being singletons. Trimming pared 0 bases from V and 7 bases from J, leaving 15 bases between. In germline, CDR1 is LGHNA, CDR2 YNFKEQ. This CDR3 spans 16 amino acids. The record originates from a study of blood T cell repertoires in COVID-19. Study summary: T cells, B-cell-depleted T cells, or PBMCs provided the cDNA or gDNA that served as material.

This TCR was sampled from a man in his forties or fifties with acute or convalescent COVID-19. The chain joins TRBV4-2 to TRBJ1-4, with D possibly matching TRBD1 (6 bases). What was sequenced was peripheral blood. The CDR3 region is CASSQDWGQGGEKLFF. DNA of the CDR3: TGTGCCAGCAGCCAAGATTGGGGGCAGGGCGGTGAAAAACTGTTTTTT.